Listed below are T cell receptor beta chains from one sample, sequenced in a study of blood T cell repertoires in COVID-19. Data came from immunoSEQ multiplex PCR; TCRdb stores just in-frame clones and leaves some out. The sample carries some 300,000 clones, 88% recorded once. The specimen sequenced was PBMCs or T cells enriched from blood (not recorded which). All receptors come from a woman in her thirties who had recovered from COVID-19. Each CDR3 is given with its conserved first and last residue. The order of the fields is CDR3 DNA, CDR3 protein, J gene, D gene, clone size, V gene. D genes are given only for firm matches. Clone size, where shown, is once, few, many, or a class for clones that have expanded.

TGTGCCTGGACTATGGGGGGTAATTCACCCCTCCACTTT CAWTMGGNSPLHF TRBJ1-6 - - TRBV30
TGTGCCAGCAGCCCCGGGACAGTTAACTATGGCTACACCTTC CASSPGTVNYGYTF TRBJ1-2 TRBD1 - TRBV14
TGTGCCAGCAGCGTAGTAATGGGGAGTACGAATGAGCAGTTCTTC CASSVVMGSTNEQFF TRBJ2-1 - - TRBV9
TGTGCCTCCAGGGTTAGTCTCGTCGGTTCACCCCTCCACTTT CASRVSLVGSPLHF TRBJ1-6 - once TRBV28
TGTGCCAGCAGTTTACAGGGTGAAACTGAAGCTTTCTTT CASSLQGETEAFF TRBJ1-1 - - TRBV5-4
TGTGCCAGTAGTAACCCCCTGCGAGGGTCAAATGAGCAGTTCTTC CASSNPLRGSNEQFF TRBJ2-1 - - TRBV19
TGCAGCGTTGTAAGGGGTGGGGTGAACACTGAAGCTTTCTTT CSVVRGGVNTEAFF TRBJ1-1 - - TRBV29-1
TGTGCCAGTAGTATAGTCGGGGGGAATCAGCCCCAGCATTTT CASSIVGGNQPQHF TRBJ1-5 - few TRBV19
TGTGCCACCAGCAGTGGGTCCCGGGACAGTTACTATCAGCCCCAGCATTTT CATSSGSRDSYYQPQHF TRBJ1-5 TRBD1 - TRBV15
TGTGCCAGCAGCTCCGCTGTCGGGGGAGATACGCAGTATTTT CASSSAVGGDTQYF TRBJ2-3 - - TRBV5-4
TGTGCCAGCAGCTTAGGTGGGTGGAGTCAGCCCCAGCATTTT CASSLGGWSQPQHF TRBJ1-5 - few TRBV13
TGTGCCAGCAGCTCAGGACAGGGCGGCCTTTTCTACAATGAGCAGTTCTTC CASSSGQGGLFYNEQFF TRBJ2-1 TRBD1 once TRBV5-6
TGTGCCAGCAGTTTTCAGGGATATGAGGAAAAACTGTTTTTT CASSFQGYEEKLFF TRBJ1-4 - - TRBV28
TGTGCCAGCAGCTTAAGGATTCAGGAAATAGATACGCAGTATTTT CASSLRIQEIDTQYF TRBJ2-3 - - TRBV13
TGTGCCAGCAGCTACAGGGGTTTCCCTCACGAGCAGTACTTC CASSYRGFPHEQYF TRBJ2-7 TRBD1 - TRBV7-9
TGCGTACAGGGGTTATCCTACAATGAGCAGTTCTTC CVQGLSYNEQFF TRBJ2-1 TRBD1 - TRBV12-3/TRBV12-4
TGCAGCGTTGGATCGGGTCAGAGAAATCAGCCCCAGCATTTT CSVGSGQRNQPQHF TRBJ1-5 - - TRBV29-1
TGTGCCAGCTCACCACTACCGACAGCGGGGAAACTCGAGCAGTACTTC CASSPLPTAGKLEQYF TRBJ2-7 TRBD2 - TRBV18
TGTGCCAGCTATCCGGGACAGGTGGGAAGGGGGGACTTC CASYPGQVGRGDF TRBJ2-7 TRBD1 - TRBV5-4
TGTGCCAGCAGTTACTCGATTTCTCGAAGAGGGCAGTATTTT CASSYSISRRGQYF TRBJ2-3 - few TRBV6-5
TGTGCCAGCAGTTTGGGAGCGGGAGGTGAATTAGATACGCAGTATTTT CASSLGAGGELDTQYF TRBJ2-3 TRBD2 few TRBV27
TGTGCCAGCAGCTTAGTGGGTATAGCGGTCACAGATACGCAGTATTTT CASSLVGIAVTDTQYF TRBJ2-3 - - TRBV7-8
TGTGCCATCAGTGGTACCTTAGGACAGTTCACTAGCACAGATACGCAGTATTTT CAISGTLGQFTSTDTQYF TRBJ2-3 - - TRBV10-3
TGTGCCAGCAGCTTGATAGGACAGATACAAGAGACCCAGTACTTC CASSLIGQIQETQYF TRBJ2-5 - - TRBV5-4
TGTGCCATCAGTGAGTCGAAAAAGGGCGGGGGCTACGAGCAGTACTTC CAISESKKGGGYEQYF TRBJ2-7 TRBD2 few TRBV10-3
TGTGCCACCAGGGTGAGAGGGCAGTTCTTC CATRVRGQFF TRBJ2-1 - - TRBV24-1
TGTGCCAGCAGCTTAGCGGGCAGAGACAATGAGCAGTTCTTC CASSLAGRDNEQFF TRBJ2-1 - - TRBV11-1
TGTGCCAGCAGTTTCCCTGGGCAGGGGGTAGTGGAGCAGTACTTC CASSFPGQGVVEQYF TRBJ2-7 TRBD1 - TRBV28
TGTGCCAGCAGCCTATCGTCCTCTAACTATGGCTACACCTTC CASSLSSSNYGYTF TRBJ1-2 - - TRBV7-3
TGTGCCAGCAGCTCGACAGGGGCATCCTCTGGAAACACCATATATTTT CASSSTGASSGNTIYF TRBJ1-3 TRBD1 once TRBV7-9
TGTGCCTGGAGTACGGGACAGCTTAATGAAAAACTGTTTTTT CAWSTGQLNEKLFF TRBJ1-4 TRBD1 - TRBV30
TGCAGTGCTAGTAACCCCTCGCTCAGTGAAAAACTGTTTTTT CSASNPSLSEKLFF TRBJ1-4 - - TRBV20-1
TGTGCCAGCAGCTCGGGGGGGAACACTGAAGCTTTCTTT CASSSGGNTEAFF TRBJ1-1 - - TRBV7-3
TGTGCCAGCAGCTCTACGCAAACACGGGGGGAAAAACTGTTTTTT CASSSTQTRGEKLFF TRBJ1-4 - - TRBV13
TGCGCCAGCAGCTTTCCTAAGCGGGAGACCCAGTACTTC CASSFPKRETQYF TRBJ2-5 - - TRBV5-1
TGTGCCAGCAGTGAACCGCCCGGGACTATCTTACAAGAGACCCAGTACTTC CASSEPPGTILQETQYF TRBJ2-5 TRBD2 - TRBV25-1
TGTGCCAGCAGTTTATGGTTAGCGGGAGGGCCCTATGAGCAGTTCTTC CASSLWLAGGPYEQFF TRBJ2-1 TRBD2 - TRBV28
TGTGCCACCAGTGAGGACAGGGGGGGTGCCGGGGAGCTGTTTTTT CATSEDRGGAGELFF TRBJ2-2 TRBD1 - TRBV24-1
TGTGCCAGCAGTGAAGGGGGGGTAGAGACCCAGTACTTC CASSEGGVETQYF TRBJ2-5 TRBD2 - TRBV25-1
TGTGCCAGCAGCGTGGGAGTCGCGGGGGGGTCCTACAATGAGCAGTTCTTC CASSVGVAGGSYNEQFF TRBJ2-1 TRBD2 - TRBV9
TGCGCCAGCAGCTTAGGGACTAGCCTTAATGAGCAGTTCTTC CASSLGTSLNEQFF TRBJ2-1 TRBD2 - TRBV5-1